This T cell receptor beta chain was found in a study of T cell responses to AZD1222 COVID-19 vaccine. On the study more broadly: Pooling was applied to second doses at about 4 or about 12 weeks.

The protocol was immunoSEQ multiplex PCR, while the TCRdb copy is restricted to in-frame clones and leaves out a portion. The repertoire holds approximately 100,000 clones, with roughly 84% as singletons. Study-wide results and limits: Spike-specific TCR repertoires showed rising breadth and depth after two AZD1222 doses. Dominant at 160-218 and 743-854, vaccine-associated CD4 TCRs also spanned spike. Donors were chiefly white British, with a greater number of females, and clonal diversity was perhaps underestimated.

As for this clone: Antigen unknown.

Trimming removed 4 bases from V and 1 base from J, with 14 bases in between. This CDR3 region has 15 residues. Germline-derived CDR1 and CDR2 are MGHRA and YSYEKL. Sequencing was performed on peripheral blood, taken on day 0 of AZD1222 vaccination. V and J are TRBV4-1 and TRBJ2-7; D may be TRBD1 or TRBD2 (6 bases each). This TCR was sampled from an adult in good health. The CDR3 reads CASSPSGAQSYEQYF. The CDR3, as DNA: TGCGCCAGCAGCCCATCGGGGGCTCAGTCCTACGAGCAGTACTTC.